The 20 T cell receptor beta chains reported below all come from one sample, sequenced in a study of T cell repertoires in cytomegalovirus infection (dated by TCRdb to between 2018 and 2020). TCRdb names Illumina HiSeq 1500 as the instrument used. TCRdb cleaned the public reads at Q25 with fastp, built clones with MiXCR and kept in-frame beta chains. Entries that share a CDR3 protein sequence are merged under the most common genes and DNA. The sample includes around 300,000 distinct CDR3 sequences, with 20% to 30% observed a single time. Approximately 15% of the sample goes to the ten largest clones. Sequenced sample: PBMCs. These receptors were taken from a human donor in good health (CMV status not recorded). Some clones in this sample may be carry-over from other donors' samples.

The chain recombines TRBV7-9 with TRBJ2-5; 8 bases fit TRBD2. The CDR3 is 16 amino acids. Germline CDR1 is SEHNR and CDR2 is FQNEAQ (reference sequence). J was trimmed by 1 base and V by 5 bases; bases with no gene match: 9. The CDR3 loop reads CASSPQRGTLQETQYF. In nucleotides, the CDR3 is TGTGCCAGCAGCCCCCAGCGGGGGACCCTCCAAGAGACCCAGTACTTC.

This clonotype was picked up a small number of times. The rearrangement links TRBV5-1 to TRBJ1-4; TRBD1 matches at 7 bases. The trim removed 4 bases at V and 8 bases at J, leaving 8 bases unmatched. Germline values: CDR1 SGHRS, CDR2 YFSETQ. CDR3 length: 14 residues. CDR3 loop: CASSVTGSGEKLFF. The CDR3 DNA reads as TGCGCCAGCAGCGTGACAGGGTCGGGCGAAAAACTGTTTTTT.

The rearrangement joins TRBV29-1 to TRBJ2-3, with 8 positions matching TRBD1. The J segment lost 5 bases and the V segment lost 5 bases, leaving 6 bases of the junction unmatched. The CDR3 is made up of 13 amino acids. The germline V gene encodes CDR1 SQVTM and CDR2 ANQGSEA. The CDR3 sequence: CSVQQGVGDTQYF. The CDR3 DNA is TGCAGCGTTCAACAGGGGGTGGGAGATACGCAGTATTTT.

This clonotype was seen only a few times. The chain combines TRBV28 with TRBJ2-5, with 9 bases identical to TRBD1. The length of the CDR3 is 14 residues. Trimming at V came to 10 bases and at J to 4 bases, leaving 10 bases not matched to a gene. Germline V gene data show CDR1 as MDHEN and CDR2 as SYDVKM. The CDR3 DNA reads as TGTGCCACCGAAGAGGGACAGGGTAGAGAGACCCAGTACTTC. It codes for CATEEGQGRETQYF.

This clonotype was seen a few times. V usage is TRBV19 and J usage is TRBJ2-3, with D perhaps TRBD1 or TRBD2 (5 bases each). Germline CDR1 reads LNHDA; CDR2 reads SQIVND (reference sequence). V was cut by 5 bases and J by 7 bases, with 10 bases left in between. The CDR3 has 12 residues. CDR3 nucleotide sequence: TGTGCCAGTAGTCCGTGGGGGAATACGCAGTATTTT. Residues: CASSPWGNTQYF.

V and J are TRBV28 and TRBJ1-5; TRBD1 aligns across 9 bases. This CDR3 has 14 residues. CDR1 is MDHEN, CDR2 SYDVKM, per germline. The V segment lost 7 bases and the J segment 6 bases; nucleotides outside the gene matches: 7. CDR3 in amino acids: CASTQPGQGQPQHF. The CDR3 DNA reads as TGTGCCAGCACCCAACCGGGACAGGGTCAGCCCCAGCATTTT.

This clonotype was seen ten or more times. V usage is TRBV7-2 and J usage is TRBJ2-7, with 8 nucleotides matching TRBD2. Germline-derived CDR1 and CDR2 are SGHTA and FQGNSA. J gave up 4 bases and V 2 bases, and 10 bases lay outside the gene matches. This CDR3 has 16 amino acids. The CDR3 loop is CASSLLGGGRLYEQYF. In DNA form, the CDR3 reads TGTGCCAGCAGCTTACTGGGGGGCGGGAGGTTGTACGAGCAGTACTTC.

This clonotype was seen only a few times. The chain uses TRBV11-2 and TRBJ2-6; no firm D call. The V end lost 6 bases, the J end lost 0 bases, and 9 bases lay between the germline ends. This CDR3 comprises 15 residues. In germline, CDR1 is SGHAT, CDR2 FQNNGV. CDR3 in amino acids: CASRPESSGANVLTF. The CDR3 bases are TGTGCCAGCAGACCCGAATCCTCTGGGGCCAACGTCCTGACTTTC.

This clonotype has a handful of counts. This rearrangement joins TRBV18 to TRBJ1-1; TRBD1 matches 12 bases. This CDR3 region has 16 residues. In germline, CDR1 is KGHSH, CDR2 LQKENI. Germline trimming cut 3 bases from V and 3 bases from J; bases unmatched to any gene: 5. For the CDR3, the DNA is TGTGCCAGCTCACCGGGACAGGGGGCAGTCGACACTGAAGCTTTCTTT. The encoded protein is CASSPGQGAVDTEAFF.

The J gene is TRBJ1-1, the V gene TRBV12-3 or TRBV12-4, with unresolved D. The V and J ends lost 7 bases and 3 bases respectively, with 12 bases between them. The CDR3 totals 13 residues. The chain's CDR3 is CASTLLRDTEAFF. CDR3 bases: TGTGCCAGCACCCTCTTGAGGGACACTGAAGCTTTCTTT.

This clonotype was seen a handful of times. CDR3 loop: CASSPGGYNQPQHF. CDR3 nucleotide sequence: TGCGCCAGCAGCCCCGGCGGGTACAATCAGCCCCAGCATTTT. The V and J genes are TRBV5-1 and TRBJ1-5; D is unclear. CDR3 length equals 14 residues. Germline V CDR1 and CDR2: SGHRS, YFSETQ. V lost 4 bases, J lost 3 bases, and 11 bases lay in between.

In this sample, this clonotype turned up many times. The chain joins TRBV7-2 to TRBJ1-2, with D perhaps matching TRBD1 (5 bases). There are 14 residues in the CDR3. The V gene lost 4 bases and the J gene lost 2 bases, with 11 bases spanning the gap. Per germline, CDR1 SGHTA and CDR2 FQGNSA. Written as DNA, the CDR3 is TGTGCCAGCAGCTCAGGGTTGTCCAACTATGGCTACACCTTC. It specifies CASSSGLSNYGYTF.

This chain links TRBV9 with TRBJ2-5; D tentatively reads TRBD1 or TRBD2 (5 bases each). Per germline, CDR1 SGDLS and CDR2 YYNGEE. The CDR3 loop spans 15 amino acids. Trimming shortened V by 3 bases and J by 3 bases, and 15 bases separated the two germline ends. CDR3 bases: TGTGCCAGCAGCGCCACTTTCGGGACGGAAGAGACCCAGTACTTC. It specifies CASSATFGTEETQYF.

This clonotype was counted ten times or more. The rearrangement joins TRBV28 to TRBJ1-1, with D unresolved. Germline V lookup: CDR1 MDHEN, CDR2 SYDVKM. This CDR3 has 12 amino acids. The V end lost 5 bases, the J end lost 4 bases, and 8 bases lay between the germline ends. CDR3 region: CASSPLSTEAFF. CDR3 nucleotides: TGTGCCAGCAGTCCGCTGAGCACTGAAGCTTTCTTT.

The rearrangement joins TRBV7-2 to TRBJ2-1; 7 positions match TRBD2. CDR3 length equals 16 residues. J lost 2 bases, V lost 1 base, and 5 bases had no gene match. Germline V gives CDR1 SGHTA, CDR2 FQGNSA. CDR3 sequence: CASSLVVGGPYNEQFF. CDR3 DNA: TGTGCCAGCAGCTTAGTGGTGGGAGGGCCCTACAATGAGCAGTTCTTC.

The genes are TRBV5-1 and TRBJ2-7; D is undetermined. The CDR3 has 14 amino acids. Trimming removed 7 bases from V and 0 bases from J, with 14 bases in between. Germline V gene data show CDR1 as SGHRS and CDR2 as YFSETQ. CDR3 in amino acids: CASSPSGFSYEQYF. The CDR3 region has the DNA TGCGCCAGCTCCCCCAGTGGGTTCTCCTACGAGCAGTACTTC.

This clonotype was observed a few times. This chain uses TRBV19 with TRBJ1-3; D gene ambiguous. The CDR3 contains 15 residues. V dropped 3 bases and J dropped 2 bases, with 11 bases sitting between them. Germline V gene lookup returns CDR1 LNHDA and CDR2 SQIVND (reference sequence). Here the CDR3 DNA reads TGTGCCAGTAGTATCAAGGGATTCGCTGGAAACACCATATATTTT. It is translated as CASSIKGFAGNTIYF.

The table lists this clonotype with many counts. The chain carries TRBV7-2 and TRBJ2-1; TRBD1 matches 7 bases. The CDR3 has 15 residues. Looked up from germline, CDR1 is SGHTA and CDR2 is FQGNSA. Unmatched junction bases numbered 11, after V lost 1 base and J lost 11 bases. CDR3 sequence reads: CASSLVRGKGHKQFF. DNA for the CDR3: TGTGCCAGCAGCTTAGTCAGGGGGAAAGGGCATAAGCAGTTCTTC. The entire variable domain, with the rest obtained from reference TRBV7-2 and TRBJ2-1, is as follows: GAGVSQSPSNKVTEKGKDVELRCDPISGHTALYWYRQSLGQGLEFLIYFQGNSAPDKSGLPSDRFSAERTGGSVSTLTIQRTQQEDSAVYLCASSLVRGKGHKQFFGPGTRLTVL.

J is TRBJ2-5 and V is TRBV11-2; a weak D match, TRBD2 (6 bases). The CDR3 totals 15 residues. Deletions cut 0 bases from V and 2 bases from J, with 10 bases between. CDR1 is SGHAT, CDR2 FQNNGV, per germline. Here the CDR3 DNA reads TGTGCCAGCAGCTTAGATTTGGGACTGCAAGAGACCCAGTACTTC. Its translation is CASSLDLGLQETQYF.

This chain connects TRBV28 to TRBJ1-5; D uncertain. The V end lost 5 bases, the J end lost 5 bases, and 16 bases lay between the germline ends. CDR1 MDHEN and CDR2 SYDVKM come from the germline V gene. The CDR3 sequence is 15 residues long. The CDR3 protein is CASSGILDYDQPQHF. In nucleotides, the CDR3 is TGTGCCAGCAGTGGGATCCTCGACTATGATCAGCCCCAGCATTTT.